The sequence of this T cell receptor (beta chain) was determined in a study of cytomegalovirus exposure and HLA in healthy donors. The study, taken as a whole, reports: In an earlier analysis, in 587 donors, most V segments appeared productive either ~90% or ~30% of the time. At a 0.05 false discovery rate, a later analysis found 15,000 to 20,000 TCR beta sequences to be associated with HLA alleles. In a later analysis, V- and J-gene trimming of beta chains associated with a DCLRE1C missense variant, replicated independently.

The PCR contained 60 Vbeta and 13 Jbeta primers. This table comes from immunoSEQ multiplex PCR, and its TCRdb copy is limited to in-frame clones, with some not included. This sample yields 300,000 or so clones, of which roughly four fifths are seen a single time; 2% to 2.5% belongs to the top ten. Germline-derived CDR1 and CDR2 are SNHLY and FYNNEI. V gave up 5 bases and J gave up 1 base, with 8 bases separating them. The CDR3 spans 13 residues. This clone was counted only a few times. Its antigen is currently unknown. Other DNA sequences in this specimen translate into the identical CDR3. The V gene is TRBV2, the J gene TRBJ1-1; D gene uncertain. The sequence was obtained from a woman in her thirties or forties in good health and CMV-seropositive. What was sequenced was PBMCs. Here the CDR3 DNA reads TGTGCCAGCAGTCTCGACAAGAACACTGAAGCTTTCTTT. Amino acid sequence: CASSLDKNTEAFF.